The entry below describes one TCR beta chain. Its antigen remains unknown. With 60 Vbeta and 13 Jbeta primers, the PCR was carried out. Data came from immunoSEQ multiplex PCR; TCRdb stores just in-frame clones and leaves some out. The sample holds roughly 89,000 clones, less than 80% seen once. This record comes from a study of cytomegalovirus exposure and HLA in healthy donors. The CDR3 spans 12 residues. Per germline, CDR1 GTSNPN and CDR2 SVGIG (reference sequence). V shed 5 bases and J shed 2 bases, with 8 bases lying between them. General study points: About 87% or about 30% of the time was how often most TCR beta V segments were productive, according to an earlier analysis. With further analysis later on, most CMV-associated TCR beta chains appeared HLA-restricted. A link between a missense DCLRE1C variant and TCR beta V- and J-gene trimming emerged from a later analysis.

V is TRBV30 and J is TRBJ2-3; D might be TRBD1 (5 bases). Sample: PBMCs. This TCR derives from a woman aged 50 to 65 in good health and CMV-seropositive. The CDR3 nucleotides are TGTGCCTGGGGACACTCCACAGATACGCAGTATTTT. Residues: CAWGHSTDTQYF.